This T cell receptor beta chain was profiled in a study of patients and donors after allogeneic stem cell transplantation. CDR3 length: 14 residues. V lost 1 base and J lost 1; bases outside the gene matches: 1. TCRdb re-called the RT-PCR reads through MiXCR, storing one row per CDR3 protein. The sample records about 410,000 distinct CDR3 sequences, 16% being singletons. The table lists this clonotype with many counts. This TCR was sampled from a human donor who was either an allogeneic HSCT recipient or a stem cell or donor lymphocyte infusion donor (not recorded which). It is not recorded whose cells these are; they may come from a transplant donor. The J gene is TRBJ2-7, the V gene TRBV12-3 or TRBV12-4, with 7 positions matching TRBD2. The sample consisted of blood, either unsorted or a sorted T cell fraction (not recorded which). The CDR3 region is CASSLVGLSYEQYF. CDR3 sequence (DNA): TGTGCCAGCAGTTTAGTGGGACTATCCTACGAGCAGTACTTC.